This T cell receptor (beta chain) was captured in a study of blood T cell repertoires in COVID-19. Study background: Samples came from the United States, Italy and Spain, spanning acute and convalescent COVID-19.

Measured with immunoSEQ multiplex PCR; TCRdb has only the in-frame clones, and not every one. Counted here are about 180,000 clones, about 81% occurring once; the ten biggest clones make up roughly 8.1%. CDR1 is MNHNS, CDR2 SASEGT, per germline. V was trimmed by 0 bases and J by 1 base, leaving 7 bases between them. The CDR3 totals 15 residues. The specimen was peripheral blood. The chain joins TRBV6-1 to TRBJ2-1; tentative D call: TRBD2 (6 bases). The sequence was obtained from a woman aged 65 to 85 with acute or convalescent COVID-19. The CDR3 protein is CASSEAGGSYNEQFF. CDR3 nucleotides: TGTGCCAGCAGTGAAGCGGGGGGTTCCTACAATGAGCAGTTCTTC.